Below are 26 T cell receptor beta chains sequenced from a single sample in a study of T cells in Graves' hyperthyroidism and ophthalmopathy. The investigators amplified TCR beta CDR3 regions from RNA transcripts. First-round RT-PCR with HTBI primers amplified the TCR CDR3 region. In TCRdb, the multiplex PCR reads were re-called with MiXCR into one record per CDR3 protein. Of more than 550,000 distinct CDR3 sequences in the sample, around a sixth were seen once. Material: blood. All receptors derive from a woman in her forties or fifties with Graves' hyperthyroidism that later progressed to Graves' ophthalmopathy.

This clonotype was seen only a few times. The chain is built from TRBV30 and TRBJ1-2; no clear D. The CDR3 consists of 14 residues. Germline assignment: CDR1 GTSNPN and CDR2 SVGIG (reference sequence). Trimming pared 1 base from V and 3 bases from J, leaving 12 bases between. CDR3 sequence: CAWSAPPRDYGYTF. The CDR3 DNA is TGTGCCTGGAGTGCGCCTCCCAGAGACTATGGCTACACCTTC. The full variable domain, its missing parts supplied by reference TRBV30 and TRBJ1-2, is SQTIHQWPATLVQPVGSPLSLECTVEGTSNPNLYWYRQAAGRGLQLLFYSVGIGQISSEVPQNLSASRPQDRQFILSSKKLLLSDSGFYLCAWSAPPRDYGYTFGSGTRLTVV.

This clonotype appeared a few times. The chain combines TRBV7-9 with TRBJ1-1; unclear D gene. The V end lost 3 bases, the J end lost 5 bases, and 13 bases lay between the germline ends. CDR3 size: 14 residues. Germline CDR1 reads SEHNR; CDR2 reads FQNEAQ (reference sequence). CDR3 in amino acids: CASSFVAENTEAFF. The DNA of the CDR3 is TGTGCCAGCAGCTTCGTCGCAGAGAATACTGAAGCTTTCTTT.

This clonotype has more than one count but fewer than ten. The chain is built from TRBV6-1 and TRBJ2-2; D ambiguous. V lost 6 bases and J lost 0, with 11 bases in between. From germline, CDR1 is MNHNS and CDR2 SASEGT. This CDR3 contains 15 residues. CDR3 DNA: TGTGCCAGCAGGAGCAGTCAGGCGAACACCGGGGAGCTGTTTTTT. It yields the protein CASRSSQANTGELFF.

The chain combines TRBV5-5 with TRBJ1-1; a weak D match, TRBD1 (6 bases). From germline, CDR1 is SGHKS and CDR2 YYEKEE (reference sequence). The V gene lost 1 base and the J gene lost 0 bases, with 13 bases spanning the gap. CDR3 length equals 16 residues. The CDR3 reads CASSLRLGQMNTEAFF. The DNA for the CDR3 is TGTGCCAGCAGCTTGAGACTAGGACAGATGAACACTGAAGCTTTCTTT.

This clonotype has just a few counts. This chain links TRBV4-1 with TRBJ2-5; D gene ambiguous. The CDR3 covers 14 residues. Germline CDR1 reads MGHRA; CDR2 reads YSYEKL. Trimming took 1 base from V and 5 from J, leaving 11 bases between them. CDR3 sequence (DNA): TGCGCCAGCAGCCAAGGGGTTCGGGTTGAGACCCAGTACTTC. Translation gives CASSQGVRVETQYF.

This chain joins TRBV6-2 or TRBV6-3 and TRBJ2-4; no definite D call. Looked up from germline, CDR1 is MNHEY and CDR2 is SVGEGT. V dropped 4 bases and J dropped 5 bases, with 18 bases sitting between them. The CDR3 runs to 16 residues. The CDR3 nucleotides are TGTGCCAGCAGTTCCACGGCGGCACCCCACCAAAACATTCAGTACTTC. Translation: CASSSTAAPHQNIQYF.

This clonotype appeared a few times. The CDR3 DNA reads as TGCGCCAGCAGCCCGGCCCAGGGAACCGTCGGGCAGTACTTC. This translates into CASSPAQGTVGQYF. The rearrangement uses TRBV4-1 and TRBJ2-7; the D gene is possibly TRBD1 (5 bases). Trimming pared 4 bases from V and 9 bases from J, leaving 19 bases between. The CDR3 length is 14 residues. Per germline, CDR1 MGHRA and CDR2 YSYEKL.

This clonotype was seen repeatedly, ten times or more. The chain uses TRBV3-1 and TRBJ1-1; D is undetermined. V dropped 5 bases and J dropped 0 bases, with 10 bases sitting between them. In germline, CDR1 is LGHDT, CDR2 YNNKEL (reference sequence). This CDR3 has 14 residues. The CDR3 protein is CASSEGLMNTEAFF. The CDR3 nucleotides read TGTGCCAGCAGCGAAGGACTTATGAACACTGAAGCTTTCTTT. Full variable domain (outside the CDR3, taken from reference TRBV3-1 and TRBJ1-1): DTAVSQTPKYLVTQMGNDKSIKCEQNLGHDTMYWYKQDSKKFLKIMFSYNNKELIINETVPNRFSPKSPDKAHLNLHINSLELGDSAVYFCASSEGLMNTEAFFGQGTRLTVV.

The rearrangement uses TRBV24-1 and TRBJ2-1; possible D gene TRBD1, 6 bases. Trimming removed 3 bases from V and 10 bases from J, with 6 bases in between. Germline-derived CDR1 and CDR2 are KGHDR and SFDVKD. The CDR3 consists of 11 residues. The CDR3 coding sequence is TGTGCCACCAGTGATGGACAGGAGCAGTTCTTC. Its translation: CATSDGQEQFF.

This clonotype was observed a single time. One end of the junction is discordant with germline, which a read error may explain. CDR3 nucleotide sequence: TGTGCCATCAGTGAGGCGTTGCAAGAGACCCAGTACTTC. The encoded protein is CAISEALQETQYF. This chain uses TRBV12-3 or TRBV12-4 with TRBJ2-5, with D unclear. This CDR3 spans 13 amino acids.

The chain carries TRBV6-5 and TRBJ2-2; D gene uncertain. CDR3 length: 14 residues. V shed 0 bases and J shed 4 bases, with 6 bases lying between them. Germline lookup yields CDR1 MNHEY and CDR2 SVGAGI. The chain's CDR3 is CASSYSFSTGELFF. The CDR3 nucleotides read TGTGCCAGCAGTTACTCGTTTTCCACCGGGGAGCTGTTTTTT.

On this clonotype itself: A much more abundant neighbour one base away suggests this may be a read error. The genes are TRBV6-5 and TRBJ1-4; the match to TRBD1 covers 7 bases. CDR1 is MNHEY and CDR2 is SVGAGI in the germline V gene. This CDR3 region has 15 residues. The CDR3 coding sequence is TGTGCCAGCAGTTACGCCGGGACAGCTAATGGAAAACTGTTTTTT. As protein: CASSYAGTANGKLFF.

This clonotype has ten or more counts. V usage is TRBV20-1 and J usage is TRBJ2-5; maybe TRBD1 (6 bases). The germline gives CDR1 DFQATT, CDR2 SNEGSKA (reference sequence). The V and J ends lost 4 bases and 3 bases respectively, with 12 bases between them. The CDR3 spans 13 residues. This chain's CDR3 is CSATRTVKETQYF. The CDR3 DNA is TGCAGTGCTACCCGGACAGTGAAAGAGACCCAGTACTTC.

This clonotype was observed many times. The chain links TRBV6-1 to TRBJ1-2; a possible D gene is TRBD1 (6 bases). The CDR3 loop spans 16 amino acids. Trimming shortened V by 0 bases and J by 4 bases, and 15 bases separated the two germline ends. Germline-derived CDR1 and CDR2 are MNHNS and SASEGT. This CDR3 is CASSEALGDNGYGYTF. CDR3 sequence (DNA): TGTGCCAGCAGTGAAGCGCTAGGGGACAACGGCTATGGCTACACCTTC.

Here the CDR3 reads CASSEGFGTGGYGYTF. DNA of the CDR3: TGTGCCAGCAGTGAAGGTTTCGGGACAGGGGGTTATGGCTACACCTTC. This chain connects TRBV6-1 to TRBJ1-2; 11 nucleotides line up with TRBD1. The CDR3 length is 16 residues. The V and J ends lost 1 base and 5 bases, in that order; junction bases with no gene match: 6. The germline gives CDR1 MNHNS, CDR2 SASEGT.

The chain employs TRBV7-9 and TRBJ1-5; TRBD1 matches at 11 bases. The V segment lost 1 base and the J segment 10 bases; nucleotides outside the gene matches: 18. Germline V gene lookup returns CDR1 SEHNR and CDR2 FQNEAQ (reference sequence). This CDR3 has 19 residues. The CDR3 is CASSLDYGTGGVKVIPQHF. DNA for the CDR3: TGTGCCAGCAGCTTAGATTACGGGACAGGGGGTGTCAAAGTGATCCCCCAGCATTTT.

The V call is TRBV7-3, the J call TRBJ2-3, with 12 bases matching TRBD2. This CDR3 is built from 15 residues. Germline loops: CDR1 SGHTA, CDR2 FQGTGA. The V and J ends lost 5 bases and 4 bases, in that order; junction bases with no gene match: 4. Written as DNA, the CDR3 is TGTGCCAGCAGCACTAGCGGGGGGCACTCAGATACGCAGTATTTT. The encoded protein is CASSTSGGHSDTQYF.

In this sample, this clonotype turned up many times. This chain uses TRBV18 with TRBJ1-4; 10 positions agree with TRBD1. This CDR3 comprises 14 residues. The trim removed 7 bases at V and 8 bases at J, leaving 7 bases unmatched. CDR1 and CDR2 from the germline V gene are KGHSH and LQKENI. The chain's CDR3 is CASFTGTGAEKLFF. CDR3 nucleotide sequence: TGTGCCAGCTTCACCGGGACAGGGGCAGAAAAACTGTTTTTT.

CDR3 DNA sequence: TGTGCCAGCAGTGAACTGGGTCCCTCTAGCACAGATACGCAGTATTTT. Protein sequence: CASSELGPSSTDTQYF. The chain is built from TRBV2 and TRBJ2-3; D gene ambiguous. The length of the CDR3 is 16 residues. Per germline, CDR1 SNHLY and CDR2 FYNNEI. Trimming pared 2 bases from V and 0 bases from J, leaving 12 bases between.

This clonotype has more than one count but fewer than ten. In nucleotides, the CDR3 is TGTGCCAGCAGTGGGATCGGGGGCGATCCTGGAAACACCATATATTTT. This codes for CASSGIGGDPGNTIYF. This chain connects TRBV6-1 to TRBJ1-3, with D tentatively TRBD1 (6 bases). Looked up from germline, CDR1 is MNHNS and CDR2 is SASEGT. V was clipped by 4 bases and J by 2 bases, with 15 bases between them. The CDR3 is 16 residues long.

The chain joins TRBV20-1 to TRBJ1-2, with D uncertain. This CDR3 comprises 15 residues. The germline gives CDR1 DFQATT, CDR2 SNEGSKA (reference sequence). Deletions cut 1 base from V and 4 bases from J, with 16 bases between. The CDR3 loop is CSARGAGRRSYGYTF. Here the CDR3 DNA reads TGCAGTGCTAGAGGGGCCGGCAGGCGAAGCTATGGCTACACCTTC.

This clonotype appeared a few times. The chain links TRBV7-2 to TRBJ2-3; D uncertain. Trimming took off 6 bases at V and 4 bases at J, with 14 bases between the two ends. The CDR3 covers 14 residues. Looked up from germline, CDR1 is SGHTA and CDR2 is FQGNSA. Written as DNA, the CDR3 is TGTGCCAGCAGTTCATACCAGGAGTCAGATACGCAGTATTTT. Translated, it gives CASSSYQESDTQYF.

This clonotype turned up a few times. The chain carries TRBV20-1 and TRBJ1-5; D gene uncertain. CDR3 length: 13 amino acids. The V and J ends lost 3 bases and 6 bases respectively, with 12 bases between them. The V gene's germline CDR1 is DFQATT and CDR2 SNEGSKA (reference sequence). Written as DNA, the CDR3 is TGCAGTGCTAGTACCCGGGAGACTCAGCCCCAGCATTTT. Translated: CSASTRETQPQHF.

Comment on this clonotype: A much bigger clone sits one base away, suggesting this may be a read error. The V call is TRBV12-3 or TRBV12-4, the J call TRBJ1-4; 8 bases align to TRBD1. CDR3 length: 16 amino acids. Here the CDR3 DNA reads TGTGCCGGCAGCGACAGGGGAAGAGGGACTAATGAAAAACTGTTTTTT. Its translation is CAGSDRGRGTNEKLFF.

The rearrangement links TRBV6-5 to TRBJ2-3; D remains ambiguous. V was clipped by 1 base and J by 2 bases, with 4 bases between them. From germline, CDR1 is MNHEY and CDR2 SVGAGI. This CDR3 has 13 amino acids. CDR3 nucleotide sequence: TGTGCCAGCAGTTACTTACACACAGATACGCAGTATTTT. It specifies CASSYLHTDTQYF.

This clonotype was recorded many times. This chain links TRBV2 with TRBJ1-5; tentatively, D is TRBD1 (5 bases). CDR1 and CDR2 from the germline V gene are SNHLY and FYNNEI. V lost 1 base to trimming and J lost 1 base, with 11 bases between them. The CDR3 loop spans 16 amino acids. CDR3 DNA: TGTGCCAGCAGTGAAGGGGGCACGGAAAGCAATCAGCCCCAGCATTTT. It yields the protein CASSEGGTESNQPQHF.